Below are 2 T cell receptor beta chains sequenced from a single sample in a study of T cells after yellow fever vaccination. TCRdb re-called the 5' RACE reads with MiXCR, one entry per CDR3 protein. The sample includes almost 600,000 distinct CDR3 sequences, around an eighth seen only once; the top ten take about 14%. This specimen consisted of PBMCs, obtained on the day of the yellow fever booster vaccination. Receptors were obtained from a man between 25 and 39 years old who received the YFV17D yellow fever vaccine.

CDR3 loop: CAWSPGVGGKLFF. Written as DNA, the CDR3 is TGTGCCTGGAGTCCGGGGGTCGGAGGAAAACTGTTTTTT. The rearrangement links TRBV30 to TRBJ1-4, with D tentatively TRBD1 (5 bases). The CDR3 sequence is 13 residues long. In germline, CDR1 is GTSNPN, CDR2 SVGIG (reference sequence). The V end lost 2 bases, the J end lost 10 bases, and 14 bases lay between the germline ends.

The V and J genes are TRBV29-1 and TRBJ2-2; 10 bases align to TRBD1. This CDR3 spans 15 amino acids. Germline V CDR1 and CDR2: SQVTM, ANQGSEA. Trimming cost V 6 bases and J 4 bases; bases outside gene matches: 8. The CDR3, as DNA: TGCAGCGTGTCTGCCGGGACAGGGGTCACCGGGGAGCTGTTTTTT. Amino acids: CSVSAGTGVTGELFF.